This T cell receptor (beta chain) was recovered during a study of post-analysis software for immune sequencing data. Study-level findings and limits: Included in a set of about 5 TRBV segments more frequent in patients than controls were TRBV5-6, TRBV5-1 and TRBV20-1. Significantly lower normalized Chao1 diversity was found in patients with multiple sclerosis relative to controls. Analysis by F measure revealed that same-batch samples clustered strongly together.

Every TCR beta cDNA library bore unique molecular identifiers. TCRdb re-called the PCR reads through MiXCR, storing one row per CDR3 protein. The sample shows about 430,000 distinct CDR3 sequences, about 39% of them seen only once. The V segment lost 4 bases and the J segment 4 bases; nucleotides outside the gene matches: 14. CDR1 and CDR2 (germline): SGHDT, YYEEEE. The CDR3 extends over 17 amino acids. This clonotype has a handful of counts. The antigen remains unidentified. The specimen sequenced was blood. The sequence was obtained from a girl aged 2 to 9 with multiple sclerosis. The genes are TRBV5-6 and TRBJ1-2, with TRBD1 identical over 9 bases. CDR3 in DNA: TGTGCCAGCAGCCGACCGGGACAGGGTGGAACCTCCTATGGCTACACCTTC. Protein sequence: CASSRPGQGGTSYGYTF.